This TCR beta chain was sequenced for a study of identical twins. Only a few counts were recorded for this clonotype. In TCRdb, the 5' RACE reads were re-called with MiXCR into one record per CDR3 protein. Of 1.5 million to 2 million distinct CDR3 sequences detected, roughly a third appear once; the ten largest clones hold around 0.25%. The sample consisted of cord blood. This sequence was found in a newborn girl in good health.

The CDR3 is CASGGTIYGYTF. CDR3 in DNA: TGTGCCAGCGGGGGGACAATCTATGGCTACACCTTC. This sequence joins TRBV2 and TRBJ1-2; possibly TRBD1 for D (6 bases). The CDR3 has 12 residues. Germline V gives CDR1 SNHLY, CDR2 FYNNEI. V lost 8 bases and J lost 4, with 11 bases in between. The variable domain in full, completed from reference TRBV2 and TRBJ1-2, reads EPEVTQTPSHQVTQMGQEVILRCVPISNHLYFYWYRQILGQKVEFLVSFYNNEISEKSEIFDDQFSVERPDGSNFTLKIRSTKLEDSAMYFCASGGTIYGYTFGSGTRLTVV.